This T cell receptor (beta chain) was documented in a study of human thymus T cells. Concerning this clone itself: The antigen is undetermined.

General study results and limits: Unrelated individuals reportedly shared highly overlapping thymic TCR repertoires. Among thymic and blood repertoires, usage of V and J genes appeared biased.

Germline V CDR1 and CDR2: SEHNR, FQNEAQ (reference sequence). With V trimmed by 5 bases and J by 0 bases, 10 bases remained unmatched. The CDR3 length is 18 residues. Obtained as resections during corrective heart surgery, the thymus tissue was then studied. Healthy Finnish infants undergoing corrective surgery for congenital heart defects were used as donors. The method was immunoSEQ multiplex PCR; TCRdb's version includes in-frame clones alone and lacks a portion of them. Of 78,000 or so clones in the sample, just over 95% are singletons; the top ten hold 0.025% to 0.04%. This clonotype was sampled from a boy under two years old with a congenital heart defect but otherwise immunologically healthy. The V call is TRBV7-9, the J call TRBJ1-5; 10 positions match TRBD1. Sequencing was done on a sample of thymus tissue. CDR3: CASSPPGQGFYSNQPQHF. CDR3 bases: TGTGCCAGCAGCCCCCCGGGACAGGGGTTTTATAGCAATCAGCCCCAGCATTTT.